These T cell receptor beta chains were read from a single sample in a study of Graves' ophthalmopathy and Graves' hyperthyroidism. TCRdb reprocessed the multiplex PCR reads via MiXCR and lists one record per CDR3 protein. The sample has about 640,000 distinct CDR3 sequences, 35% to 50% seen once; the top ten hold 2.5% to 3.5%. The sequenced sample consisted of peripheral blood. The source is an adult man with Graves' ophthalmopathy. Each CDR3 is given with its conserved first and last residue. The order of the fields is clone size, D gene, V gene, J gene, CDR3 protein, CDR3 DNA. A D gene is named only where the DNA matches it firmly. Size is omitted from some rows. Given values are once, few, many or a class for expanded clones.

clone size: few
D gene: -
V gene: TRBV6-5
J gene: TRBJ2-5
CDR3 protein: CASTLRGEETQYF
CDR3 DNA: TGTGCCAGCACCTTGAGGGGGGAAGAGACCCAGTACTTC

clone size: -
D gene: -
V gene: TRBV7-9
J gene: TRBJ1-5
CDR3 protein: CASSEPLGQGSNQPQHF
CDR3 DNA: TGTGCCAGCAGCGAACCTTTAGGTCAGGGGAGCAATCAGCCCCAGCATTTT

clone size: many
D gene: -
V gene: TRBV5-1
J gene: TRBJ1-4
CDR3 protein: CASSLDRALNEKLFF
CDR3 DNA: TGCGCCAGCAGCTTGGACAGGGCCTTGAATGAAAAACTGTTTTTT

clone size: few
D gene: -
V gene: TRBV7-3
J gene: TRBJ1-1
CDR3 protein: CASSAYRGGKNTEAFF
CDR3 DNA: TGTGCCAGCAGCGCCTATAGGGGGGGGAAGAACACTGAAGCTTTCTTT

clone size: many
D gene: -
V gene: TRBV7-9
J gene: TRBJ2-7
CDR3 protein: CASSSSLSPREQYF
CDR3 DNA: TGTGCCAGCAGCTCATCACTGTCCCCTAGGGAGCAGTACTTC

clone size: few
D gene: -
V gene: TRBV19
J gene: TRBJ1-2
CDR3 protein: CASSILSGGRDGYTF
CDR3 DNA: TGTGCCAGTAGTATATTATCTGGGGGGCGCGATGGCTACACCTTC

clone size: -
D gene: TRBD1
V gene: TRBV29-1
J gene: TRBJ1-5
CDR3 protein: CSVAGQGVDEQHF
CDR3 DNA: TGCAGCGTTGCGGGACAGGGGGTTGACGAGCAGCATTTT

clone size: few
D gene: TRBD1
V gene: TRBV20-1
J gene: TRBJ1-1
CDR3 protein: CSASTGGLNTEAFF
CDR3 DNA: TGCAGTGCTTCCACAGGGGGCTTGAACACTGAAGCTTTCTTT

clone size: -
D gene: TRBD1
V gene: TRBV7-7
J gene: TRBJ2-7
CDR3 protein: CASSQDRGEGEQYF
CDR3 DNA: TGTGCCAGCAGCCAGGACAGGGGGGAAGGTGAGCAGTACTTC

clone size: many
D gene: -
V gene: TRBV2
J gene: TRBJ1-6
CDR3 protein: CASKGPGSYNSPLHF
CDR3 DNA: TGTGCCAGCAAGGGTCCCGGCAGCTATAATTCACCCCTCCACTTT

clone size: -
D gene: TRBD1
V gene: TRBV9
J gene: TRBJ2-7
CDR3 protein: CASSAMTGGYEQYF
CDR3 DNA: TGTGCCAGCAGCGCGATGACAGGGGGCTACGAGCAGTACTTC

clone size: -
D gene: -
V gene: TRBV20-1
J gene: TRBJ1-4
CDR3 protein: CSARASGVGYNEKLFF
CDR3 DNA: TGCAGTGCTAGAGCCAGCGGTGTGGGGTACAATGAAAAACTGTTTTTT

clone size: many
D gene: -
V gene: TRBV20-1
J gene: TRBJ1-2
CDR3 protein: CSARDSWGLGYTF
CDR3 DNA: TGCAGTGCTAGAGATTCTTGGGGGCTTGGCTACACCTTC

clone size: -
D gene: -
V gene: TRBV20-1
J gene: TRBJ2-7
CDR3 protein: CSARVGNSYEQYF
CDR3 DNA: TGCAGTGCTAGGGTGGGGAACTCCTACGAGCAGTACTTC

clone size: few
D gene: -
V gene: TRBV6-5
J gene: TRBJ1-2
CDR3 protein: CASSYSVGTTNYGYTF
CDR3 DNA: TGTGCCAGCAGTTACTCTGTCGGAACCACAAATTATGGCTACACCTTC

clone size: -
D gene: -
V gene: TRBV7-8
J gene: TRBJ2-2
CDR3 protein: CASSLARGAVF
CDR3 DNA: TGTGCCAGCAGCTTAGCTCGGGGAGCTGTTTTT

clone size: many
D gene: TRBD1
V gene: TRBV7-6
J gene: TRBJ2-7
CDR3 protein: CASSPTRDRGHEQYF
CDR3 DNA: TGTGCCAGCAGCCCGACTCGGGACAGGGGCCACGAGCAGTACTTC

clone size: -
D gene: -
V gene: TRBV2
J gene: TRBJ1-1
CDR3 protein: CASTDWITLRNTEAFF
CDR3 DNA: TGTGCCAGCACCGACTGGATAACATTGAGGAACACTGAAGCTTTCTTT

clone size: -
D gene: TRBD1
V gene: TRBV7-2
J gene: TRBJ1-5
CDR3 protein: CASSLGTEYSNQPQHF
CDR3 DNA: TGTGCCAGCAGCCTAGGGACAGAATATAGCAATCAGCCCCAGCATTTT